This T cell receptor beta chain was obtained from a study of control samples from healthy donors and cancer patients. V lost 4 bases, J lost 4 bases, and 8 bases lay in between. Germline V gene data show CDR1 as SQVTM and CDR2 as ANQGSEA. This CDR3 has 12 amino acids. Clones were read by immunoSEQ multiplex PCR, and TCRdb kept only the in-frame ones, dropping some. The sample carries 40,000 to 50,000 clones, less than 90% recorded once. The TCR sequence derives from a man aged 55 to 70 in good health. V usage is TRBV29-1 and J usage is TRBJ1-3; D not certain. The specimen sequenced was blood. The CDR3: CSVVGVGNTIYF. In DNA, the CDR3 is TGCAGCGTTGTGGGAGTCGGAAACACCATATATTTT.